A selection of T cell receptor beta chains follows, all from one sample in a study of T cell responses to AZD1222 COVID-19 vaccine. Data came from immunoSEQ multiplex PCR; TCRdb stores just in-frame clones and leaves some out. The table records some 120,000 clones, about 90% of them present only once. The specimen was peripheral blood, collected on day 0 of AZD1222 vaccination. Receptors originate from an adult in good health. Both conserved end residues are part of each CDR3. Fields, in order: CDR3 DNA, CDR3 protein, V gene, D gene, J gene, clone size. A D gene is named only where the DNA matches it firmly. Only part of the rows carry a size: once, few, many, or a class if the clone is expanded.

CDR3 DNA: TGTGCCATCAGTGATAGGGCGGAAGAGACCCAGTACTTC; CDR3 protein: CAISDRAEETQYF; V gene: TRBV10-3; D gene: -; J gene: TRBJ2-5; clone size: -
CDR3 DNA: TGTGCCAGCCGAAATTACAGGGGTTTGCGCAATCAGCCCCAGCATTTT; CDR3 protein: CASRNYRGLRNQPQHF; V gene: TRBV28; D gene: TRBD1; J gene: TRBJ1-5; clone size: once
CDR3 DNA: TGTGCCAGTAGTAGGGGACTAGCGGGGGGGCTAAATGAGCAGTTCTTC; CDR3 protein: CASSRGLAGGLNEQFF; V gene: TRBV19; D gene: TRBD2; J gene: TRBJ2-1; clone size: -
CDR3 DNA: TGTGCCAGCAGCTTAGGGGGAACATTGGGGGAGCAGTACTTC; CDR3 protein: CASSLGGTLGEQYF; V gene: TRBV7-2; D gene: -; J gene: TRBJ2-7; clone size: -
CDR3 DNA: TGCAGCGCCCCCATCGCAGGGGGTGCTGAAGCTTTCTTT; CDR3 protein: CSAPIAGGAEAFF; V gene: TRBV29-1; D gene: TRBD1; J gene: TRBJ1-1; clone size: -
CDR3 DNA: TGTGCCACCAGTGACCCCCTAGCGGGGGGCCGGAATGAGCAGTTCTTC; CDR3 protein: CATSDPLAGGRNEQFF; V gene: TRBV24-1; D gene: TRBD2; J gene: TRBJ2-1; clone size: -
CDR3 DNA: TGTGCCAGTAGTATAGTCCAGGGTATCAACGAGCAGTACTTC; CDR3 protein: CASSIVQGINEQYF; V gene: TRBV19; D gene: -; J gene: TRBJ2-7; clone size: -
CDR3 DNA: TGTGCCAGTAGCTTAATTTTCTCCCCTCCACTCTTC; CDR3 protein: CASSLIFSPPLF; V gene: TRBV19; D gene: -; J gene: TRBJ2-1; clone size: -
CDR3 DNA: TGTGCCAGCAGCTACGGACGACCTAATGAAAAACTGTTTTTT; CDR3 protein: CASSYGRPNEKLFF; V gene: TRBV7-9; D gene: -; J gene: TRBJ1-4; clone size: -
CDR3 DNA: TGTGCCAGCAGCTTAAGAAGTGAGGGGAGCAATCAGCCCCAGCATTTT; CDR3 protein: CASSLRSEGSNQPQHF; V gene: TRBV7-9; D gene: -; J gene: TRBJ1-5; clone size: -
CDR3 DNA: TGTGCCAGCAGCTCCGAGGGACCCAGGGGGGATACGCAGTATTTT; CDR3 protein: CASSSEGPRGDTQYF; V gene: TRBV7-2; D gene: TRBD1; J gene: TRBJ2-3; clone size: -
CDR3 DNA: TGCGCCAGCAGCTTGGTGGGCAGGGAGCAAGAGACCCAGTACTTC; CDR3 protein: CASSLVGREQETQYF; V gene: TRBV5-1; D gene: -; J gene: TRBJ2-5; clone size: once
CDR3 DNA: TGTGCCAGTAGTGTACAGGGGGTTTCTCCCTCACCCCTCCACTTT; CDR3 protein: CASSVQGVSPSPLHF; V gene: TRBV19; D gene: TRBD1; J gene: TRBJ1-6; clone size: many
CDR3 DNA: TGTGCCACCAGCAGAGATAACGGCGGGGGCGTTGCCTACGAGCAGTACTTC; CDR3 protein: CATSRDNGGGVAYEQYF; V gene: TRBV15; D gene: -; J gene: TRBJ2-7; clone size: -
CDR3 DNA: TGCGCCAGCAGCTTGGACAGACCGCTCGGAAACACCATATATTTT; CDR3 protein: CASSLDRPLGNTIYF; V gene: TRBV5-1; D gene: -; J gene: TRBJ1-3; clone size: few
CDR3 DNA: TGTGCCATCAGTGAGAGACCAGGGGTCTCCAATCAGCCCCAGCATTTT; CDR3 protein: CAISERPGVSNQPQHF; V gene: TRBV10-3; D gene: -; J gene: TRBJ1-5; clone size: -
CDR3 DNA: TGTGCCAGCAGTGGGGCTAGCCGATACGAGCAGTACTTC; CDR3 protein: CASSGASRYEQYF; V gene: TRBV2; D gene: -; J gene: TRBJ2-7; clone size: -
CDR3 DNA: TGTGCCAGCAAAGGCGCAGGGAGAGGGGATGAAAAACTGTTTTTT; CDR3 protein: CASKGAGRGDEKLFF; V gene: TRBV2; D gene: -; J gene: TRBJ1-4; clone size: -
CDR3 DNA: TGCGCCAGCAGCTTGGCGGAGGTATCCGGGGAGCTGTTTTTT; CDR3 protein: CASSLAEVSGELFF; V gene: TRBV5-1; D gene: -; J gene: TRBJ2-2; clone size: many
CDR3 DNA: TGTGCCAGCAGCGTAGACGGGGCGTCGGGAAACACCATATATTTT; CDR3 protein: CASSVDGASGNTIYF; V gene: TRBV9; D gene: -; J gene: TRBJ1-3; clone size: once
CDR3 DNA: TGTGCCAGCAGCCAAATACAGGGACGGAGCAATCAGCCCCAGCATTTT; CDR3 protein: CASSQIQGRSNQPQHF; V gene: TRBV4-2; D gene: -; J gene: TRBJ1-5; clone size: -
CDR3 DNA: TGTGCCAGCAGCCAGGGACTAGCGGGGGTCCAAGAGACCCAGTACTTC; CDR3 protein: CASSQGLAGVQETQYF; V gene: TRBV3-1/TRBV3-2; D gene: TRBD2; J gene: TRBJ2-5; clone size: -
CDR3 DNA: TGTGCCAGCAGTGAAGGGACGCTGGCCCTCTACGAGCAGTACTTC; CDR3 protein: CASSEGTLALYEQYF; V gene: TRBV25-1; D gene: -; J gene: TRBJ2-7; clone size: -
CDR3 DNA: TGTGCCAGCTCGTTCTCTGGCCAGCCCCAGCATTTT; CDR3 protein: CASSFSGQPQHF; V gene: TRBV7-8; D gene: -; J gene: TRBJ1-5; clone size: -
CDR3 DNA: TGCGCCAGCAGCTTGGGACAGGTGACCTACGAGCAGTACTTC; CDR3 protein: CASSLGQVTYEQYF; V gene: TRBV5-1; D gene: -; J gene: TRBJ2-7; clone size: -
CDR3 DNA: TGTGCCAGCACCCTAATCAGGGGGGGCACTGAAGCTTTCTTT; CDR3 protein: CASTLIRGGTEAFF; V gene: TRBV6-5; D gene: TRBD1; J gene: TRBJ1-1; clone size: -
CDR3 DNA: TGTGCCAGCAGACGCCCCATGGCAGACCTGGGTGGCTACACCTTC; CDR3 protein: CASRRPMADLGGYTF; V gene: TRBV2; D gene: -; J gene: TRBJ1-2; clone size: once
CDR3 DNA: TGCAGTGCTAGTCCCCAAGAGACCCAGTACTTC; CDR3 protein: CSASPQETQYF; V gene: TRBV20-1; D gene: -; J gene: TRBJ2-5; clone size: -
CDR3 DNA: TGTGCCAGCAGCTTTAGACGAGGGGATGGCGAGCAGTACTTC; CDR3 protein: CASSFRRGDGEQYF; V gene: TRBV28; D gene: -; J gene: TRBJ2-7; clone size: few
CDR3 DNA: TGTGCCAGCAGTGGCTCCAGGGGGGGCCCGGGCGAGCAGTACTTC; CDR3 protein: CASSGSRGGPGEQYF; V gene: TRBV2; D gene: -; J gene: TRBJ2-7; clone size: -